The 24 T cell receptor beta chains presented below share a single source sample, sequenced in a study of blood T cell repertoires in COVID-19. Profiling relied on immunoSEQ multiplex PCR, and the TCRdb table lists in-frame clones only, not all of them. The data hold some 250,000 clones, with 70% to 90% observed a single time. The source material was PBMCs or T cells enriched from blood (not recorded which). Every receptor here comes from a woman aged 50 to 65 who had recovered from COVID-19.

The rearrangement uses TRBV2 and TRBJ2-1, with D possibly TRBD2 on 5 matching bases. CDR1 and CDR2 (germline): SNHLY, FYNNEI. This CDR3 contains 15 residues. V was shortened by 6 bases and J by 0 bases, with 12 bases between the two germline ends. Written as DNA, the CDR3 is TGTGCCAGCAGCCGAAGCGGAGGCTCCTACAATGAGCAGTTCTTC. This sequence encodes CASSRSGGSYNEQFF.

V is TRBV6-1 and J is TRBJ1-6; D is unresolved. V shed 2 bases and J shed 2 bases, with 13 bases lying between them. Germline CDR1 reads MNHNS; CDR2 reads SASEGT. This CDR3 region has 17 residues. Written as DNA, the CDR3 is TGTGCCAGCAGTGAACTCCCAGGCAATACCTATAATTCACCCCTCCACTTT. Translating gives CASSELPGNTYNSPLHF.

J is TRBJ1-4 and V is TRBV18, with TRBD1 matching over 7 bases. This CDR3 contains 15 residues. V shed 2 bases, J shed 7 bases, and the junction held 7 bases outside the gene matches. Per germline, CDR1 KGHSH and CDR2 LQKENI. CDR3 protein: CASSPMTGRGEKLFF. CDR3 nucleotide sequence: TGTGCCAGCTCACCAATGACAGGGCGGGGTGAAAAACTGTTTTTT.

The genes are TRBV10-3 and TRBJ1-3, with D unclear. This CDR3 has 15 residues. The germline V gene has CDR1 ENHRY and CDR2 SYGVKD. V lost 4 bases, J lost 0 bases, and 10 bases lay in between. CDR3: CAISATVFSGNTIYF. CDR3 bases: TGTGCCATCAGTGCAACGGTATTCTCTGGAAACACCATATATTTT.

This clone has just a few counts. The rearrangement joins TRBV3-1 (or the pseudogene TRBV3-2) to TRBJ2-3; 9 positions match TRBD2. CDR3 length: 18 amino acids. The V and J ends lost 2 bases and 1 base, in that order; junction bases with no gene match: 10. The germline CDR1 and CDR2 sequences are LGHDT and YNNKEL (reference sequence). The CDR3 spells CASSQNSPRLAGTDTQYF. In DNA, the CDR3 is TGTGCCAGCAGCCAAAATTCCCCTAGACTAGCGGGCACAGATACGCAGTATTTT.

This chain connects TRBV7-2 to TRBJ2-7; TRBD2 is a possible D gene (6 bases). CDR3 size: 13 residues. Trimming took 4 bases from V and 6 from J, leaving 13 bases between them. Germline CDR1 is SGHTA and CDR2 is FQGNSA. The CDR3 DNA reads as TGTGCCAGCAGCTCCCAGACTAGTGGCGAGCAGTACTTC. Translation gives CASSSQTSGEQYF.

The chain uses TRBV24-1 and TRBJ2-3; 14 bases are a match to TRBD2. The CDR3 sequence is 19 residues long. V was clipped by 4 bases and J by 2 bases; unmatched bases: 10. Germline CDR1 reads KGHDR; CDR2 reads SFDVKD. The CDR3 DNA reads as TGTGCCACCAGTGACCAGACCGGGACTAGCGGGAGTTACACAGATACGCAGTATTTT. Protein: CATSDQTGTSGSYTDTQYF.

This clone showed up just a few times. The germline gene is not matched at one end of the junction; a read error may be the cause. Within the sample, other DNA sequences also encode this same CDR3. CDR3 in amino acids: CASSQAENIQYF. For the CDR3, the DNA is TGTGCCAGCAGCCAAGCCGAAAACATTCAGTACTTC. V gene TRBV3-1 (or the pseudogene TRBV3-2) combines with J gene TRBJ2-4; D not resolved. Germline CDR1 is LGHDT and CDR2 is YNNKEL (reference sequence). The CDR3 has 12 amino acids.

This chain uses TRBV14 with TRBJ2-7; D may be TRBD1 (5 bases). This CDR3 spans 13 amino acids. With 4 bases removed from V and 3 bases from J, the gap between germline ends came to 10 bases. Per germline, CDR1 SGHDN and CDR2 FVKESK. CDR3 bases: TGTGCCAGCAGCCCGCGACAGTTCTACGAGCAGTACTTC. Its protein product is CASSPRQFYEQYF. Full variable domain (missing parts from reference TRBV14 and TRBJ2-7): EAGVTQFPSHSVIEKGQTVTLRCDPISGHDNLYWYRRVMGKEIKFLLHFVKESKQDESGMPNNRFLAERTGGTYSTLKVQPAELEDSGVYFCASSPRQFYEQYFGPGTRLTVT.

This chain joins TRBV9 and TRBJ2-3; D is perhaps TRBD2 (6 bases). The CDR3 extends over 14 amino acids. CDR1 SGDLS and CDR2 YYNGEE come from the germline V gene. Trimming cost V 0 bases and J 5 bases, with 10 bases left between them. This CDR3 is CASSVGREGDTQYF. As DNA, the CDR3 is TGTGCCAGCAGCGTAGGGCGGGAAGGAGATACGCAGTATTTT.

As for this clone: This same CDR3 is encoded by further DNA sequences in the sample. The J gene is TRBJ2-7, the V gene TRBV29-1, with D unclear. CDR1 and CDR2 (germline): SQVTM, ANQGSEA. The ends were cut back, 4 bases at V and 4 bases at J, with 11 bases in the middle. This CDR3 region has 12 residues. The CDR3 sequence: CSVGDSSYEQYF. The CDR3 nucleotides are TGCAGCGTTGGAGATAGCTCGTACGAGCAGTACTTC.

The chain has TRBV3-1 (or the pseudogene TRBV3-2) and TRBJ2-1; 11 bases map to TRBD2. Losses at the gene ends were 1 base for V and 6 bases for J; bases not matched to a gene: 2. Germline V gene data show CDR1 as LGHDT and CDR2 as YNNKEL (reference sequence). The CDR3 loop spans 15 amino acids. DNA of the CDR3: TGTGCCAGCAGCCAAGGTAGCGGGAGGGCCAATGAGCAGTTCTTC. Amino acids: CASSQGSGRANEQFF.

The CDR3 spells CASKALAGSQETQYF. CDR3 DNA sequence: TGTGCCAGCAAAGCCCTAGCGGGCTCACAAGAGACCCAGTACTTC. This chain joins TRBV27 and TRBJ2-5, with 8 nucleotides matching TRBD2. The V gene end was trimmed by 7 bases and the J gene end by 2 bases; junction bases not matched to a gene: 9. Germline V gene lookup returns CDR1 MNHEY and CDR2 SMNVEV (reference sequence). The CDR3 has 15 amino acids.

The CDR3 DNA reads as TGTGCCAGCAGCCGTATGACAGGGGACGAGCAGTACTTC. Encoded protein: CASSRMTGDEQYF. V gene TRBV9 combines with J gene TRBJ2-7, with 8 bases fitting TRBD1. The CDR3 contains 13 residues. J was trimmed by 5 bases and V by 4 bases; bases with no gene match: 5. Germline CDR1 SGDLS, CDR2 YYNGEE. The full variable domain, completed using reference TRBV9 and TRBJ2-7, is DSGVTQTPKHLITATGQRVTLRCSPRSGDLSVYWYQQSLDQGLQFLIQYYNGEERAKGNILERFSAQQFPDLHSELNLSSLELGDSALYFCASSRMTGDEQYFGPGTRLTVT.

The rearrangement uses TRBV29-1 and TRBJ2-5; TRBD2 matches 7 bases. V gave up 6 bases and J gave up 5 bases; unmatched junction bases: 6. The length of the CDR3 is 12 residues. Germline loops: CDR1 SQVTM, CDR2 ANQGSEA. The CDR3 DNA follows: TGCAGCGTAGCGGGAACGGGGGAGACCCAGTACTTC. Translating gives CSVAGTGETQYF.

The genes are TRBV10-3 and TRBJ2-3; D perhaps matches TRBD1 (6 bases). V lost 5 bases to trimming and J lost 1 base, with 13 bases between them. Germline lookup yields CDR1 ENHRY and CDR2 SYGVKD. The CDR3 totals 15 residues. For the CDR3, the DNA is TGTGCCATCAGTCCCGGACAGATCCGCACAGATACGCAGTATTTT. Its translation is CAISPGQIRTDTQYF.

V and J are TRBV19 and TRBJ2-2, with TRBD2 matching 7 bases. The V gene end was trimmed by 6 bases and the J gene end by 4 bases; junction bases not matched to a gene: 5. The CDR3 totals 14 residues. Germline V CDR1 and CDR2: LNHDA, SQIVND (reference sequence). Here the CDR3 reads CASSPSGSTGELFF. The DNA for the CDR3 is TGTGCCAGTAGCCCTAGCGGAAGCACCGGGGAGCTGTTTTTT.

V is TRBV3-1 (or the pseudogene TRBV3-2) and J is TRBJ2-5, with 13 bases that match TRBD2. CDR1 LGHDT and CDR2 YNNKEL come from the germline V gene (reference sequence). The CDR3 loop spans 18 amino acids. Trimming at V came to 4 bases and at J to 4 bases, leaving 12 bases not matched to a gene. The CDR3 protein is CASSRERLAGGIGETQYF. The CDR3 DNA reads as TGTGCCAGCAGCCGGGAAAGACTAGCGGGAGGAATAGGAGAGACCCAGTACTTC.

The gene calls are TRBV28 and TRBJ2-4, with 8 bases lining up with TRBD1. Looked up from germline, CDR1 is MDHEN and CDR2 is SYDVKM. The CDR3 consists of 19 residues. J gave up 0 bases and V 3 bases, and 13 bases lay outside the gene matches. The CDR3 here is CASSFLRTTGAIAKNIQYF. CDR3 DNA sequence: TGTGCCAGCAGTTTCCTAAGAACGACAGGGGCTATAGCCAAAAACATTCAGTACTTC.

This sequence joins TRBV9 and TRBJ2-2, with 8 bases that match TRBD1. CDR3 length equals 16 residues. The V gene's germline CDR1 is SGDLS and CDR2 YYNGEE. V shed 2 bases and J 3 bases; nucleotides not matched to a gene: 6. CDR3 coding DNA: TGTGCCAGCAGCGTCGGGGGACAGGTATACACCGGGGAGCTGTTTTTT. This sequence encodes CASSVGGQVYTGELFF.

The chain is built from TRBV6-2 or TRBV6-3 and TRBJ1-2; 7 nucleotides match TRBD1. The CDR3 covers 14 residues. Looked up from germline, CDR1 is MNHEY and CDR2 is SVGEGT. V was pared by 4 bases and J by 7 bases, with 9 bases of the junction left unmatched. CDR3 sequence (DNA): TGTGCCAGCAGTTTCGGGACAGCCTCCTTTGGCTACACCTTC. Protein: CASSFGTASFGYTF.

The chain employs TRBV10-3 and TRBJ1-5; 8 bases match TRBD1. Germline lookup yields CDR1 ENHRY and CDR2 SYGVKD. This CDR3 has 12 residues. The trim removed 6 bases at V and 7 bases at J, leaving 2 bases unmatched. CDR3 DNA sequence: TGTGCCATCAGACAGGGGGGGCAGCCCCAGCATTTT. Its translation: CAIRQGGQPQHF.

The chain is built from TRBV4-2 and TRBJ2-1, with 9 bases aligning to TRBD2. The germline CDR1 and CDR2 sequences are LGHNA and YNFKEQ. The J segment lost 6 bases and the V segment lost 1 base, leaving 4 bases of the junction unmatched. This CDR3 comprises 15 residues. In DNA form, the CDR3 reads TGTGCCAGCAGCCAAGGGCTAGCGGGATTCAATGAGCAGTTCTTC. Encoded protein: CASSQGLAGFNEQFF.

The rearrangement uses TRBV15 and TRBJ2-5; D possibly uses TRBD1 or TRBD2 (5 bases each). Trimming took 5 bases from V and 3 from J, leaving 10 bases between them. The CDR3 has 13 residues. Germline-derived CDR1 and CDR2 are LNHNV and YYDKDF (reference sequence). In DNA form, the CDR3 reads TGTGCCACCAGCCGAGGGGCCGAAGAGACCCAGTACTTC. The encoded protein is CATSRGAEETQYF. The variable domain in full, completed from reference TRBV15 and TRBJ2-5, reads DAMVIQNPRYQVTQFGKPVTLSCSQTLNHNVMYWYQQKSSQAPKLLFHYYDKDFNNEADTPDNFQSRRPNTSFCFLDIRSPGLGDTAMYLCATSRGAEETQYFGPGTRLLVL.